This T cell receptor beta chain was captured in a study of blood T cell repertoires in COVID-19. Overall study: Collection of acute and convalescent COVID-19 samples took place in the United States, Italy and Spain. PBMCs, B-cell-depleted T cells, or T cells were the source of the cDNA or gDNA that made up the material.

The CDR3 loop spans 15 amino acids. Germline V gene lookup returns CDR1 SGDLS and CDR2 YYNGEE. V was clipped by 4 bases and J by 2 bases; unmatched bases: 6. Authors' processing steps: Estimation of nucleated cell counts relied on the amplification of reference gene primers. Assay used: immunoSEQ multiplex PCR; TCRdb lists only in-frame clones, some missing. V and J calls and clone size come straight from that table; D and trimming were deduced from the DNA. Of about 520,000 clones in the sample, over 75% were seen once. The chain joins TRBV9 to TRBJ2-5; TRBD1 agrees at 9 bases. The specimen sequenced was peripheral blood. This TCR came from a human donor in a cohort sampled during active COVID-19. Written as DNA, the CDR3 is TGTGCCAGCAGCACCCGACAGGGGGGACAAGAGACCCAGTACTTC. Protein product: CASSTRQGGQETQYF. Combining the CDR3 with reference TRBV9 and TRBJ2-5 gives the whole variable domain DSGVTQTPKHLITATGQRVTLRCSPRSGDLSVYWYQQSLDQGLQFLIQYYNGEERAKGNILERFSAQQFPDLHSELNLSSLELGDSALYFCASSTRQGGQETQYFGPGTRLLVL.